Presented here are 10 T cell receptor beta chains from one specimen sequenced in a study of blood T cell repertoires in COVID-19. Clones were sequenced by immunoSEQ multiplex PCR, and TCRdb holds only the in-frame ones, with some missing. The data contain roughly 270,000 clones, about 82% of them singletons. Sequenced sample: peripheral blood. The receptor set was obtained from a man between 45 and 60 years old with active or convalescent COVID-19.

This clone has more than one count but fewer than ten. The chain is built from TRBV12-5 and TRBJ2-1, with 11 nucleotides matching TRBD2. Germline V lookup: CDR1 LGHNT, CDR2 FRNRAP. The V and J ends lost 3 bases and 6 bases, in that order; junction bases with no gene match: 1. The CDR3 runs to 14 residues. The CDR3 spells CASGLGTSGNEQFF. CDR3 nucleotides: TGTGCTAGTGGTTTAGGGACTAGCGGCAATGAGCAGTTCTTC. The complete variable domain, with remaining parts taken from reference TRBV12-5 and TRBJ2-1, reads DARVTQTPRHKVTEMGQEVTMRCQPILGHNTVFWYRQTMMQGLELLAYFRNRAPLDDSGMPKDRFSAEMPDATLATLKIQPSEPRDSAVYFCASGLGTSGNEQFFGPGTRLTVL.

In DNA, the CDR3 is TGCGCCAGCAGCGCCGGGTCGACCTTCTCTGGGGCCAACGTCCTGACTTTC. Its translation: CASSAGSTFSGANVLTF. V and J are TRBV5-1 and TRBJ2-6; D unresolved. CDR3 length: 17 amino acids. Trimming shortened V by 4 bases and J by 0 bases, and 14 bases separated the two germline ends. CDR1 and CDR2 from the germline V gene are SGHRS and YFSETQ.

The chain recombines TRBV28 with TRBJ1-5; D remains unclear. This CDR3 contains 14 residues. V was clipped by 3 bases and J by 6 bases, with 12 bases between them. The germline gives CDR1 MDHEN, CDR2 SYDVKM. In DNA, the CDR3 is TGTGCCAGCAGTTTGGTGGCAGGTACTCAGCCCCAGCATTTT. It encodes CASSLVAGTQPQHF.

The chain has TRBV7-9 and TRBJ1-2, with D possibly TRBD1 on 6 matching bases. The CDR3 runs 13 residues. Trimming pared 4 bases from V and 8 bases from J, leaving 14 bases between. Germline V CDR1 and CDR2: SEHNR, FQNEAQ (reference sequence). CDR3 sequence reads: CASSSLQGEGYTF. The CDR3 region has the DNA TGTGCCAGCAGCTCTTTACAGGGTGAGGGCTACACCTTC.

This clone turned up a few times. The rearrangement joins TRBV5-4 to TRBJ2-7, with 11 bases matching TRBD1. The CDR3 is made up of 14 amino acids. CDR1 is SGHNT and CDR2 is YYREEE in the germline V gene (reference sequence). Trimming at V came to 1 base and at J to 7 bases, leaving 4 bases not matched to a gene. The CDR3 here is CASSLLGQGAEQYF. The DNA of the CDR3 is TGTGCCAGCAGCTTGCTAGGACAGGGGGCTGAGCAGTACTTC. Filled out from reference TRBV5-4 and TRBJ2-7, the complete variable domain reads ETGVTQSPTHLIKTRGQQVTLRCSSQSGHNTVSWYQQALGQGPQFIFQYYREEENGRGNFPPRFSGLQFPNYSSELNVNALELDDSALYLCASSLLGQGAEQYFGPGTRLTVT.

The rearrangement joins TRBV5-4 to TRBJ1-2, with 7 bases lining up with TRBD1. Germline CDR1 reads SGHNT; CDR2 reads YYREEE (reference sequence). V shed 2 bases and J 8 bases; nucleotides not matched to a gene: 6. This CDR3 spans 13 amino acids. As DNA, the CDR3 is TGTGCCAGCAGCTTAAAAGGGGGCGACGGCTACACCTTC. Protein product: CASSLKGGDGYTF.

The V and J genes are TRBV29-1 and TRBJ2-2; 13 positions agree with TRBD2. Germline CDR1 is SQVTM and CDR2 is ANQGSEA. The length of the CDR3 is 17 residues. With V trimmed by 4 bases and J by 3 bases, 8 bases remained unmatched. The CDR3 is CSVVTSGRALDTGELFF. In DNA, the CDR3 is TGCAGCGTTGTCACTAGCGGGAGGGCCTTGGACACCGGGGAGCTGTTTTTT.

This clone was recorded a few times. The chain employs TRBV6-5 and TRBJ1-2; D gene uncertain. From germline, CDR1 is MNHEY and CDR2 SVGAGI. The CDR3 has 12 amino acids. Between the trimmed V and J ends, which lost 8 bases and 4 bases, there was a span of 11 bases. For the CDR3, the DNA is TGTGCCAGCGGTCAGAGGATCTATGGCTACACCTTC. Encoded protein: CASGQRIYGYTF.

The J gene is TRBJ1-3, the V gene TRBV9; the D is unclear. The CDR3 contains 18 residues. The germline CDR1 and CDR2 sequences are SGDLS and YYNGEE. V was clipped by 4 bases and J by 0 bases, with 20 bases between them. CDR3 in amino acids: CASSPLNAGTVSGNTIYF. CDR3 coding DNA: TGTGCCAGCAGCCCCCTAAACGCAGGCACTGTCTCTGGAAACACCATATATTTT.

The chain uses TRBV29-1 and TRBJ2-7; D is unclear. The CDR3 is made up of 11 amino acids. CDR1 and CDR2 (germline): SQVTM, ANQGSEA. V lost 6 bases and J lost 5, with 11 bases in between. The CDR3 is CSVESVHEQYF. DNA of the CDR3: TGCAGCGTCGAGTCTGTGCACGAGCAGTACTTC.